This T cell receptor (beta chain) was identified during a study of OX40 agonist ivuxolimab in advanced cancers. Study at large: Age averaged approximately 60 years (range roughly 23 to 79), and 70% to 85% were male.

Blood samples were obtained at baseline, cycle 4 day 1, and cycle 7 day 1. Sequencing used immunoSEQ multiplex PCR; TCRdb keeps in-frame clones, though not all of them. This sample carries some 90,000 clones, around 87% of them seen once, and the ten largest clones take roughly 4.5%. Germline CDR1 reads SGHRS; CDR2 reads YFSETQ. V shed 4 bases and J 3 bases; nucleotides not matched to a gene: 4. The CDR3 covers 16 residues. This specimen consisted of CD4+ or CD8+ T cells sorted from blood, obtained in a trial of the OX40 agonist ivuxolimab. The gene calls are TRBV5-1 and TRBJ2-3, with TRBD2 matching 14 bases. This sequence originates from an adult with an advanced solid tumor such as melanoma, head and neck, liver or kidney cancer. The CDR3 DNA follows: TGCGCCAGCAGCGAAGGACTAGCGGGAGGTACAGATACGCAGTATTTT. Protein product: CASSEGLAGGTDTQYF.